This T cell receptor beta chain derives from a study of T cell repertoires in cytomegalovirus infection. In the study overall: Matching HLA type and CMV infection were both indicated by public TCR beta signatures. Study findings and constraints: CMV carriers with the relevant HLA were identified by cumulative public TCR beta family frequency. HLA-C-restricted CMV clonotypes gave the most frequent clonotype in two of eight donors.

A word on this clonotype: Its antigen is as yet unknown.

The trim removed 0 bases at V and 3 bases at J, leaving 9 bases unmatched. Germline CDR1 SGHRS, CDR2 YFSETQ. The CDR3 loop spans 17 amino acids. MiXCR, applied by TCRdb to the reads, yields one record per CDR3 protein. The table lists approximately 500,000 distinct CDR3 sequences, about 11% of them singletons. Material for sequencing was PBMCs. The source is a human donor in good health (CMV status not recorded). Some clones in this sample may be carry-over from other donors' samples. The chain joins TRBV5-1 to TRBJ2-7; 10 bases map to TRBD1. CDR3 residues: CASSLARQGAGFYEQYF. For the CDR3, the DNA is TGCGCCAGCAGCTTGGCCAGACAGGGGGCCGGATTCTACGAGCAGTACTTC.